This T cell receptor beta chain was observed in a study of T cell responses to AZD1222 COVID-19 vaccine. Regarding the study as a whole: Baseline testing showed seropositivity in only six AZD1222 recipients.

This CDR3 is built from 15 residues. V was shortened by 4 bases and J by 0 bases, with 13 bases between the two germline ends. The V gene's germline CDR1 is MNHEY and CDR2 SVGAGI. A word on this clone: The antigen is unknown.

Profiled with immunoSEQ multiplex PCR; TCRdb holds only in-frame clones, not every one. Among about 100,000 clones listed, around 87% were seen once. The chain carries TRBV6-5 and TRBJ2-7, with a tentative D call TRBD2 (6 bases). Sequences were derived from peripheral blood, sampled on day 0 of MenACWY control vaccination. The clonotype originates from an adult in good health. Here the CDR3 DNA reads TGTGCCAGCAGTTTGACGGCGGGGAGCTCCTACGAGCAGTACTTC. The encoded protein is CASSLTAGSSYEQYF.